A single sample gave rise to the 15 T cell receptor beta chains below, sequenced in a study of T cells expressing NK-cell markers (dated by TCRdb to 2018 to 2020). Preparation of the library involved 5' RACE. Instrument on record: Illumina HiSeq 2000. Following reprocessing of the reads by TCRdb, the data hold one row per CDR3 protein sequence and no DNA is available. The sample's table covers around 550,000 distinct CDR3 sequences. The ten largest clones capture around 4% of the sample. The specimen sequenced was blood T cells: a sorted CD56 or NKG2C T cell subset, CD4+ or CD8+ T cells, or bulk PBMC T cells (not recorded which). These receptors were collected from a man aged 18 to 30 in good health. Donor details come from another sample of the same person, matched by shared clones.

The chain couples TRBV5-1 to TRBJ1-4; the D call from TCRdb, TRBD1, cannot be confirmed without DNA. The V gene's germline CDR1 is SGHRS and CDR2 YFSETQ. This CDR3 region has 15 residues. The CDR3 loop is CASSRTGVGNEKLFF.

The rearrangement uses TRBV2 and TRBJ2-3; the TCRdb D gene call, TRBD2, has no DNA to confirm it. Germline CDR1 reads SNHLY; CDR2 reads FYNNEI. CDR3 length: 15 residues. The CDR3 sequence is CASTAGTSGSDTQYF.

This chain uses TRBV7-9 with TRBJ1-2; no DNA is available, so the TRBD1 call from TCRdb remains unchecked. In germline, CDR1 is SEHNR, CDR2 FQNEAQ (reference sequence). The CDR3 length is 14 residues. CDR3 sequence: CASSSDRAFYGYTF.

The chain recombines TRBV15 with TRBJ2-1. The CDR3 totals 12 residues. Germline-derived CDR1 and CDR2 are LNHNV and YYDKDF (reference sequence). The CDR3 region is CATSRDRYEQFF.

The chain has TRBV4-2 and TRBJ2-2; checking the TCRdb D call of TRBD1 is not possible without DNA. From germline, CDR1 is LGHNA and CDR2 YNFKEQ. The CDR3 is 13 residues long. Here the CDR3 reads CASSLPGGGELFF.

CDR3 loop: CSARDGGQGSGELFF. The genes are TRBV20-1 and TRBJ2-2; TCRdb returns TRBD1, unconfirmable since there is no DNA. CDR1 is DFQATT, CDR2 SNEGSKA, per germline (reference sequence). CDR3 length equals 15 residues.

The genes are TRBV12-3 or TRBV12-4 and TRBJ2-2; TCRdb's D gene call, TRBD1, goes unchecked for lack of DNA. The CDR3 runs 18 residues. The CDR3 region is CASSLYHRGRFYTGELFF.

The V gene is TRBV20-1, the J gene TRBJ2-1; TCRdb lists TRBD2, though no DNA is available to test this call. CDR3 size: 15 residues. Germline CDR1 and CDR2: DFQATT and SNEGSKA (reference sequence). The CDR3 is CSARDLRSARNEQFF.

The gene calls are TRBV20-1 and TRBJ2-3. Germline V gene sequence: CDR1 DFQATT, CDR2 SNEGSKA (reference sequence). This CDR3 has 13 residues. The CDR3 is CSARGQSTDTQYF.

This sequence joins TRBV19 and TRBJ2-1; TCRdb's D gene call, TRBD2, goes unchecked for lack of DNA. The CDR3 has 17 residues. Germline values: CDR1 LNHDA, CDR2 SQIVND (reference sequence). The CDR3 is CASRTRGLDIAYNEQFF. Variable domain in full (rest from reference TRBV19 and TRBJ2-1): DGGITQSPKYLFRKEGQNVTLSCEQNLNHDAMYWYRQDPGQGLRLIYYSQIVNDFQKGDIAEGYSVSREKKESFPLTVTSAQKNPTAFYLCASRTRGLDIAYNEQFFGPGTRLTVL.

The chain combines TRBV15 with TRBJ2-7. The CDR3 has 12 residues. Germline V gene sequence: CDR1 LNHNV, CDR2 YYDKDF (reference sequence). CDR3 region: CATAAANYEQYF.

The chain recombines TRBV11-3 with TRBJ2-5; the TRBD1 assignment by TCRdb is unverifiable without DNA. CDR1 SGHNT and CDR2 YENEEA come from the germline V gene. The CDR3 extends over 17 amino acids. The CDR3 sequence: CASSRSVMGGTRETQYF.

V is TRBV5-1 and J is TRBJ2-3; TCRdb selects TRBD1, and the lack of DNA leaves this call unchecked. The CDR3 loop spans 14 amino acids. Germline-derived CDR1 and CDR2 are SGHRS and YFSETQ. The CDR3: CASSEAPGADTQYF.

The rearrangement joins TRBV12-3 or TRBV12-4 to TRBJ2-7; TCRdb picks TRBD1, but there is no DNA to check that call. The CDR3 runs to 15 residues. The CDR3 spells CASSLGGQGLSEQYF.

The V call is TRBV12-3 or TRBV12-4, the J call TRBJ2-6. This CDR3 spans 17 amino acids. The CDR3 loop reads CASAVAPFISGANVLTF.